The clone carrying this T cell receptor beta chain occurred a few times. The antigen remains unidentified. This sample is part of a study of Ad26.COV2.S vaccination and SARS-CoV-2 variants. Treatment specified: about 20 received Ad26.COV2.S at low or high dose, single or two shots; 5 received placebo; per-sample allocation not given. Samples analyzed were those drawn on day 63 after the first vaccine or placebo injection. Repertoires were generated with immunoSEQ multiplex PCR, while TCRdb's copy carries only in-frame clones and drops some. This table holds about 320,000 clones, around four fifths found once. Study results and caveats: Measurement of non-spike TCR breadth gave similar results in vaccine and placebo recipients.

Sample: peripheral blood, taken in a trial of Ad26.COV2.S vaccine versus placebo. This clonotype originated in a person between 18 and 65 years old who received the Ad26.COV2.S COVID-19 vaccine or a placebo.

Here the CDR3 DNA reads TGTGCCAGCAGTGAACCCACGACAGGCCGGAACACTGAAGCTTTCTTT. It codes for CASSEPTTGRNTEAFF. The chain recombines TRBV6-1 with TRBJ1-1; D is perhaps TRBD1 (6 bases). Germline V gene sequence: CDR1 MNHNS, CDR2 SASEGT. The CDR3 extends over 16 amino acids. V lost 2 bases, J lost 1 base, and 14 bases lay in between.